Following are 9 T cell receptor beta chains from one sample sequenced in a study of blood T cell repertoires in COVID-19 (dated by TCRdb to 2020 to 2021). Libraries were built with the immunoSEQ multiplex PCR assay. TCRdb retrieved this table from immuneACCESS and kept in-frame rearrangements only. Not all clones are present; in checked studies, unresolved V genes account for under half, and no reason is known for the remainder. This sample has around 160,000 clones in its table, and more than 80% of those were observed once. Roughly 8% of the sample lies in the top ten. The specimen was peripheral blood. Source of these receptors: a human donor with acute or convalescent COVID-19. The donor label of this sample is uncertain.

CDR3 nucleotides: TGTGCCAGTGTGACAGGGGCTAGCAATTCACCCCTCCACTTT. Protein product: CASVTGASNSPLHF. The rearrangement uses TRBV2 and TRBJ1-6, with TRBD1 matching over 8 bases. CDR3 length: 14 amino acids. The junction had 8 bases not matched to a gene; V was cut back by 9 bases and J by 7 bases. The germline gives CDR1 SNHLY, CDR2 FYNNEI.

The chain couples TRBV2 to TRBJ1-4; weak D call: TRBD1 (6 bases). This CDR3 has 15 residues. Per germline, CDR1 SNHLY and CDR2 FYNNEI. The germline V and J ends were trimmed by 1 base and 8 bases, with 14 bases remaining between them. CDR3 residues: CASSEEKGVMEKLFF. CDR3 sequence (DNA): TGTGCCAGCAGTGAAGAGAAGGGGGTTATGGAAAAACTGTTTTTT.

This clone was seen a single time. The chain has TRBV25-1 and TRBJ1-1, with 7 bases aligning to TRBD1. Germline trimming cut 4 bases from V and 8 bases from J; bases unmatched to any gene: 13. CDR3 length: 15 residues. Per germline, CDR1 MGHDK and CDR2 SYGVNS. CDR3 loop: CASSAPGTEKVEAFF. The CDR3 DNA reads TGTGCCAGCAGTGCCCCCGGGACAGAGAAAGTGGAAGCTTTCTTT.

The V gene is TRBV9, the J gene TRBJ1-2, with a weak D call TRBD1 (5 bases). This CDR3 region has 14 residues. The ends were cut back, 3 bases at V and 6 bases at J, with 15 bases in the middle. Germline assignment: CDR1 SGDLS and CDR2 YYNGEE. CDR3 protein: CASSGAQGVNGYTF. In nucleotides, the CDR3 is TGTGCCAGCAGCGGGGCCCAGGGTGTGAATGGCTACACCTTC.

The chain uses TRBV19 and TRBJ2-3; 11 bases match TRBD2. Germline V gene data show CDR1 as LNHDA and CDR2 as SQIVND (reference sequence). Trimming removed 7 bases from V and 6 bases from J; junction bases left unmatched: 24. The CDR3 spans 20 residues. CDR3 in DNA: TGTGCCAGTAAACCGTTCGGGGGTTTGACTAGCGGGGCCCCGGAGGATACGCAGTATTTT. The encoded protein is CASKPFGGLTSGAPEDTQYF.

V and J are TRBV5-4 and TRBJ2-5; the match to TRBD1 covers 10 bases. After removal of 4 bases from V and 4 bases from J, the junction contained 4 bases not matched to a gene. The V gene's germline CDR1 is SGHNT and CDR2 YYREEE (reference sequence). The CDR3 extends over 14 amino acids. The CDR3 loop is CASSPGDRGETQYF. CDR3 bases: TGTGCCAGCAGCCCCGGGGACAGGGGAGAGACCCAGTACTTC.

V usage is TRBV6-5 and J usage is TRBJ1-2; the D is unclear. From germline, CDR1 is MNHEY and CDR2 SVGAGI. With 0 bases removed from V and 3 bases from J, the gap between germline ends came to 8 bases. This CDR3 has 14 residues. This CDR3 reads CASSYSGGHYGYTF. The CDR3 region has the DNA TGTGCCAGCAGTTACTCGGGAGGGCACTATGGCTACACCTTC.

The rearrangement links TRBV6-5 to TRBJ2-5, with D perhaps TRBD2 (5 bases). V dropped 2 bases and J dropped 4 bases, with 11 bases sitting between them. CDR3 length: 14 residues. The germline V gene encodes CDR1 MNHEY and CDR2 SVGAGI. CDR3 in amino acids: CASSYGLAGETQYF. The CDR3 DNA follows: TGTGCCAGCAGTTACGGGCTAGCCGGAGAGACCCAGTACTTC.

The chain links TRBV5-6 to TRBJ1-1; 10 bases agree with TRBD1. Trimming at V came to 2 bases and at J to 5 bases, leaving 9 bases not matched to a gene. The CDR3 contains 16 residues. The germline gives CDR1 SGHDT, CDR2 YYEEEE. The CDR3 nucleotides read TGTGCCAGCAGCTTAACCCCGGGACAGGGGCGAACTGAAGCTTTCTTT. Translating gives CASSLTPGQGRTEAFF.